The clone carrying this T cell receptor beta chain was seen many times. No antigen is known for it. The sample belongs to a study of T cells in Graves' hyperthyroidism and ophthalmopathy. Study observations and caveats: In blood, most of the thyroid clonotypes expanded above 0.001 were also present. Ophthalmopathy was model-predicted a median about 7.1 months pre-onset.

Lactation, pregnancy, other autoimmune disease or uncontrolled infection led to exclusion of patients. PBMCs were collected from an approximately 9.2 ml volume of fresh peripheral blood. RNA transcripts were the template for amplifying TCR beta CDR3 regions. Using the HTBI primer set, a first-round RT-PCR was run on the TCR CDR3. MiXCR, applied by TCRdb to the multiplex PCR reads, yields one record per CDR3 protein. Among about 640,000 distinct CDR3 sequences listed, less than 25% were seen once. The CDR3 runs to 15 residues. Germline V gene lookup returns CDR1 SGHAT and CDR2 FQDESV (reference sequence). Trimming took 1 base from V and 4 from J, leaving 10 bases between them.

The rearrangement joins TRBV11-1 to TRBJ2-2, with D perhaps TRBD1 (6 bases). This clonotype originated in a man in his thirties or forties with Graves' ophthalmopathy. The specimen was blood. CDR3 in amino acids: CASSLDSGVTGELFF. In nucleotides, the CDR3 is TGTGCCAGCAGCTTAGATTCAGGGGTCACCGGGGAGCTGTTTTTT.